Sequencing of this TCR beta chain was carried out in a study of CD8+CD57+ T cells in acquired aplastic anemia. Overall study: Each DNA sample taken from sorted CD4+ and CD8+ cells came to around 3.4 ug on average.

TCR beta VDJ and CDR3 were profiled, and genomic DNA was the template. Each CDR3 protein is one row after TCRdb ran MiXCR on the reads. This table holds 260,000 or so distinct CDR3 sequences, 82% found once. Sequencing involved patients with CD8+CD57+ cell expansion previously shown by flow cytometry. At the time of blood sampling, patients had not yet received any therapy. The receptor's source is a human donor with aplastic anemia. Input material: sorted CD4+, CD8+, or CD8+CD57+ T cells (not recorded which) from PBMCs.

CDR3 protein: CASSPKPRDDNYGYTF. CDR3 in DNA: TGCGCCAGCAGCCCCAAGCCCCGGGATGATAACTATGGCTACACCTTC. The chain couples TRBV5-1 to TRBJ1-2, with D hard to call. Germline V lookup: CDR1 SGHRS, CDR2 YFSETQ. The CDR3 length is 16 residues. The V and J ends lost 4 bases and 1 base respectively, with 17 bases between them.